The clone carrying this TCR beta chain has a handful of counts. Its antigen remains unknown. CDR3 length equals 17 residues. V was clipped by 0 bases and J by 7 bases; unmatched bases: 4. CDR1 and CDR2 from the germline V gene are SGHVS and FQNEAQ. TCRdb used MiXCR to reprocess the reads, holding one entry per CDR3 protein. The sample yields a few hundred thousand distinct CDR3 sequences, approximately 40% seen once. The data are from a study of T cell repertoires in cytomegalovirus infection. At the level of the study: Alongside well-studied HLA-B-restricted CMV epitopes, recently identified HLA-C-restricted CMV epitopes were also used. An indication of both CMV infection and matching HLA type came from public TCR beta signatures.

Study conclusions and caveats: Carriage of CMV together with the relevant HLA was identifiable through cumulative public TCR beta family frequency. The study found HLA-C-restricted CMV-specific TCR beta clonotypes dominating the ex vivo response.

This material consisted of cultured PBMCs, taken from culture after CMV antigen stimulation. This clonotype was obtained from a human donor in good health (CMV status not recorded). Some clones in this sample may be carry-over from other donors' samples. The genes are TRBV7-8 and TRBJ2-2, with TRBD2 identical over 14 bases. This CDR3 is CASSLAGLAGVGGELFF. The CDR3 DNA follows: TGTGCCAGCAGCTTAGCGGGACTAGCGGGAGTAGGCGGGGAGCTGTTTTTT.